This T cell receptor beta chain is from a study of blood T cell repertoires in COVID-19. About the study: The samples span acute and convalescent COVID-19 from the United States, Italy and Spain.

This CDR3 comprises 12 residues. With 5 bases removed from V and 2 bases from J, the gap between germline ends came to 7 bases. The V gene's germline CDR1 is KGHSH and CDR2 LQKENI. Study processing details: Estimated nucleated cell counts came from reference gene primer amplification. The table came from immunoSEQ multiplex PCR; TCRdb's copy has only in-frame clones and leaves some out. V and J calls and clone size are copied from that table; D and trimming were computed from the DNA. The data show about 180,000 clones, more than 75% seen once. This clone was recorded only once. This receptor was taken from a woman aged 70-85 years with COVID-19, enrolled during active disease. This rearrangement joins TRBV18 to TRBJ2-7; D not resolved. Sequencing was done on a sample of peripheral blood. The CDR3 DNA is TGTGCCAGCTCATTCCAGGCCTACGAGCAGTACTTC. This gives the protein CASSFQAYEQYF.